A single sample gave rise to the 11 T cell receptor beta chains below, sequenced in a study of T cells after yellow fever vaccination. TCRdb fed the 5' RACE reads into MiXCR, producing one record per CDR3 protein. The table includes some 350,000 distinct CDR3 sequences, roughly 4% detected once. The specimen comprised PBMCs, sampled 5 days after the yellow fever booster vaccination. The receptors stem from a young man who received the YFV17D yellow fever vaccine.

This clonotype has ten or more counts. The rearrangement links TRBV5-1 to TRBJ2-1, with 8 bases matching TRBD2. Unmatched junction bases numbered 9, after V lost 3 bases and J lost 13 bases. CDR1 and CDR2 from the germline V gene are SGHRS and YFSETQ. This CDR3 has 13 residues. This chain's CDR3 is CASSWGTSRDQFF. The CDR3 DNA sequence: TGCGCCAGCAGCTGGGGGACTAGTCGTGATCAGTTCTTC.

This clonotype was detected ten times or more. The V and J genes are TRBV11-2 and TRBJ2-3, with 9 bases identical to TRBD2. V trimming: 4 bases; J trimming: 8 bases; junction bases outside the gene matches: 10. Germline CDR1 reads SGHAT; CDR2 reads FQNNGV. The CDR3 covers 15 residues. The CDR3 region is CASSSLAGPSGTQYF. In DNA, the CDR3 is TGTGCCAGCAGCTCCCTAGCGGGGCCATCCGGTACGCAGTATTTT.

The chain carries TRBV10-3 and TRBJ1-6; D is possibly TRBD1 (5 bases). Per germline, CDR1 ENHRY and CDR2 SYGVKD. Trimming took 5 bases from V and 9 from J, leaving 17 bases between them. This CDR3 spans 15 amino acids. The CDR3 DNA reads TGTGCCATCAGTACCTTACAGGTCCCGAGTTCACCCCTCCACTTT. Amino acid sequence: CAISTLQVPSSPLHF.

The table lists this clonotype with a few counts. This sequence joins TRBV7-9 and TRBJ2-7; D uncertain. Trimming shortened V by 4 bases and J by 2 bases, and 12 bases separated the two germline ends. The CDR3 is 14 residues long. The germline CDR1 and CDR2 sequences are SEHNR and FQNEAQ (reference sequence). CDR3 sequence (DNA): TGTGCCAGCAGCTCTACCCGGCAGACCTACGAGCAGTACGTC. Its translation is CASSSTRQTYEQYV.

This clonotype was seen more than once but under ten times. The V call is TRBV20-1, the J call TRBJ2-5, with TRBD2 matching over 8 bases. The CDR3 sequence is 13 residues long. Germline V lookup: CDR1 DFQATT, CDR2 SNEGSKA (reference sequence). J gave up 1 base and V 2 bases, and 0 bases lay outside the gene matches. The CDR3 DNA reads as TGCAGTGCTAGACGGGGGGGCCAAGAGACCCAGTACTTC. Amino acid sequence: CSARRGGQETQYF.

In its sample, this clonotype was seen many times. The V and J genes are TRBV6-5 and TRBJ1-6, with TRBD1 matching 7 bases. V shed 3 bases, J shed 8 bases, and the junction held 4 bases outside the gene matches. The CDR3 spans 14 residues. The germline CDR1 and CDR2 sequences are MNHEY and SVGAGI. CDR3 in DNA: TGTGCCAGCAGTTATGGGACAGTGCATTCACCCCTCCACTTT. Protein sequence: CASSYGTVHSPLHF.

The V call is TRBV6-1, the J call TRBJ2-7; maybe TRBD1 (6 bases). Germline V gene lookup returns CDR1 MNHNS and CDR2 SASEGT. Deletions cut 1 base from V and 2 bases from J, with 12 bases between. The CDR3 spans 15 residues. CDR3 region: CASSEGGGSTYEQYV. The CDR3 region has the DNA TGTGCCAGCAGTGAAGGTGGGGGCAGTACCTACGAGCAGTACGTC.

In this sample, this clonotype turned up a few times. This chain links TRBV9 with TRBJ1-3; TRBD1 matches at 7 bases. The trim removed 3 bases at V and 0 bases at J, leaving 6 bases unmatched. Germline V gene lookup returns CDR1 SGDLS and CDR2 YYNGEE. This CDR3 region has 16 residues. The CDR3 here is CASSGQGQPSGNTIYF. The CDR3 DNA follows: TGTGCCAGCAGCGGACAGGGACAGCCCTCTGGAAACACCATATATTTT.

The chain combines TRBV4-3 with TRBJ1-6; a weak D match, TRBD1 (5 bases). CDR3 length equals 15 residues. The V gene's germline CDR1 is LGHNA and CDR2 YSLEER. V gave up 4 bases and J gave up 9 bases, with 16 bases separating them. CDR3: CASSPWAGKGSPLHF. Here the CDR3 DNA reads TGCGCCAGCAGCCCGTGGGCAGGGAAGGGTTCACCCCTCCACTTT.

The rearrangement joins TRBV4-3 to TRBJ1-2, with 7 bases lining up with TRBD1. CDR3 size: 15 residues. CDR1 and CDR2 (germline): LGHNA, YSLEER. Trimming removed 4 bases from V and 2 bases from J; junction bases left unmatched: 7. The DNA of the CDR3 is TGCGCCAGCAGCCCCCAGGGGGGCAGGAACTATGGCTACACCTTC. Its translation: CASSPQGGRNYGYTF.

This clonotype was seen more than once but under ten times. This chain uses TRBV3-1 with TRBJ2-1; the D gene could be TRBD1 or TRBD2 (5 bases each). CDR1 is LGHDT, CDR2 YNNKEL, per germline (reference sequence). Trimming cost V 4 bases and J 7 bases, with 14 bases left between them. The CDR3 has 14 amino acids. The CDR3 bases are TGTGCCAGCAGCCGAGGGGTTAATTGGAATGAGCAGTTCTTC. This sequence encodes CASSRGVNWNEQFF.